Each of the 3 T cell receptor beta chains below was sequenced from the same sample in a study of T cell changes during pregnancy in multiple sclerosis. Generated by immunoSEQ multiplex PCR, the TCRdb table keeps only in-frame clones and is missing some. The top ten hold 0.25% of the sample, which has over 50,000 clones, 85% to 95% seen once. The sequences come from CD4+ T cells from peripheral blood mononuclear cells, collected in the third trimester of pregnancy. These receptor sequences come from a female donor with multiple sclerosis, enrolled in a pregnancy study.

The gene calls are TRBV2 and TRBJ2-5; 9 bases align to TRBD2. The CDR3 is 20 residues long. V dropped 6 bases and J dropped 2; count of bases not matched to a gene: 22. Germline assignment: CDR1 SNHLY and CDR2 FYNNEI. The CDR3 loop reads CASSRQLSSGLAGSQETQYF. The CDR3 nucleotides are TGTGCCAGCAGCCGTCAGTTGTCGTCAGGGCTAGCGGGAAGTCAAGAGACCCAGTACTTC.

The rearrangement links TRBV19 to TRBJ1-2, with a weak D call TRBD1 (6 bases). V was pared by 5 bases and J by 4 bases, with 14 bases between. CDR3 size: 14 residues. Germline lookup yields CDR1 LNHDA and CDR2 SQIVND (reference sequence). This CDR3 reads CASSVSGTPYGYTF. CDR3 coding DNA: TGTGCCAGTAGTGTTTCCGGGACACCCTATGGCTACACCTTC.

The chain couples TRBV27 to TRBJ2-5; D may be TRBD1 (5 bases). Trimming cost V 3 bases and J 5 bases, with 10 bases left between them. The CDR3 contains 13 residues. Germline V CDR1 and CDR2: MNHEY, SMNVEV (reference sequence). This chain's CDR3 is CASSFRGRETQYF. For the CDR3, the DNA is TGTGCCAGCAGTTTTAGGGGAAGGGAGACCCAGTACTTC.